This T cell receptor beta chain was recovered during a study of T-cell memory formation after mild COVID-19. Each CDR3 protein gets one entry after TCRdb re-called the 5' RACE reads with MiXCR. The sample contains 250,000 to 350,000 distinct CDR3 sequences, approximately 15% of which appear only once. This clonotype was detected a few times. Its antigen is still unknown. Findings and limits, study-wide: There were some responding clones in pre-infection memory, which suggested that cross-reactive memory had joined. There was a balanced CD4/CD8 profile in clones contracting day 15 to 85, and later expanders leaned CD4+. Among CD4+ contracting clones, most were CM and EM, and CD8+ ones EMRA.

The CDR3 spans 16 residues. The germline gives CDR1 MGHRA, CDR2 YSYEKL. V was trimmed by 2 bases and J by 5 bases, leaving 17 bases between them. The sequence derives from a young man who had mild COVID-19 (a few samples of this study predate the infection). Cell type and time point are not known. The rearrangement joins TRBV4-1 to TRBJ2-3, with D tentatively TRBD1 (6 bases). The sequencing input was PBMCs or a T cell subset sorted from them (not recorded which). CDR3 in amino acids: CASSQPLGGMGDTQYF. CDR3 nucleotides: TGCGCCAGCAGCCAACCCTTAGGGGGAATGGGAGATACGCAGTATTTT.